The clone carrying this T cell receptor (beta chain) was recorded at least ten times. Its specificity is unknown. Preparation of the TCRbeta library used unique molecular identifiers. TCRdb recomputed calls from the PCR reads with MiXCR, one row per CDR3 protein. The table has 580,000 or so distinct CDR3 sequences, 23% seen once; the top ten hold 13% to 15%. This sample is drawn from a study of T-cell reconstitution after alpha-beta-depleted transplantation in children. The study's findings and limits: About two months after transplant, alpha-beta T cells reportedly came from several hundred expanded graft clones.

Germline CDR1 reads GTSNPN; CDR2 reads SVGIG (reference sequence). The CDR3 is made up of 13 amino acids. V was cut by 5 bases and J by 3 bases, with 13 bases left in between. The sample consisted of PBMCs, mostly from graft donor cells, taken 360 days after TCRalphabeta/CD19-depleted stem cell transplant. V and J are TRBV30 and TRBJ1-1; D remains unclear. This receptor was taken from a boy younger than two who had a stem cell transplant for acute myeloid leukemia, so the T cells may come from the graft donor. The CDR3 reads CAWGINWDTEAFF. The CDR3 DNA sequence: TGTGCCTGGGGGATTAACTGGGACACTGAAGCTTTCTTT.